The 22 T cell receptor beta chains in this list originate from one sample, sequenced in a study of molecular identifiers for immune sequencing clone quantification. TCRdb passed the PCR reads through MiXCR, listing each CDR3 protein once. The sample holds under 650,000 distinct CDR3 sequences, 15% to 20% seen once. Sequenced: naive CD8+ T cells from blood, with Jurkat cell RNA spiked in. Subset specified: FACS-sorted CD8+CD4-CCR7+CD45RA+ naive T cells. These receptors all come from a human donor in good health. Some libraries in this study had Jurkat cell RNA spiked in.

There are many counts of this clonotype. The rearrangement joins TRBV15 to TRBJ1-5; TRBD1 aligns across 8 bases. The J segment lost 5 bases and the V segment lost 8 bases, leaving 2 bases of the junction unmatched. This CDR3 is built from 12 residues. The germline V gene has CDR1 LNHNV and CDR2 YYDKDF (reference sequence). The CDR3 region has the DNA TGTGCCACCGGGACAGGACATCAGCCCCAGCATTTT. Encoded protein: CATGTGHQPQHF.

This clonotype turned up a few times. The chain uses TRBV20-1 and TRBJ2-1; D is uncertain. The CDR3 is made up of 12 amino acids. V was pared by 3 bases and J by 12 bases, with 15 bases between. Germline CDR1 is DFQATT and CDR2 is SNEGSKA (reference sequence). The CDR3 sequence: CSARWPLGGQFF. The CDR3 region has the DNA TGCAGTGCTAGGTGGCCACTCGGTGGGCAGTTCTTC.

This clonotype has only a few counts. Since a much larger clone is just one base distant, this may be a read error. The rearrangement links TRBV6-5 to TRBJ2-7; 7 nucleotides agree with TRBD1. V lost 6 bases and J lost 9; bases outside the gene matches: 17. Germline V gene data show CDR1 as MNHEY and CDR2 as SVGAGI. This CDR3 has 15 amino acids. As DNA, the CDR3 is TGTGCCAGCAGCCATTACCCGACAGGGCCTTCCGTGCAGTACTTC. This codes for CASSHYPTGPSVQYF.

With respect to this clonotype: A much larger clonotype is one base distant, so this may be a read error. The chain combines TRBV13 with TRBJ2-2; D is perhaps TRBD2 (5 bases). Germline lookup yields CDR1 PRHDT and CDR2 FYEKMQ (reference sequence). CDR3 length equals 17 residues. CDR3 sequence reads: CASSLSLAHANTGEPFF. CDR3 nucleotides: TGTGCCAGCAGCTTAAGTCTAGCTCACGCGAACACCGGGGAGCCGTTTTTT.

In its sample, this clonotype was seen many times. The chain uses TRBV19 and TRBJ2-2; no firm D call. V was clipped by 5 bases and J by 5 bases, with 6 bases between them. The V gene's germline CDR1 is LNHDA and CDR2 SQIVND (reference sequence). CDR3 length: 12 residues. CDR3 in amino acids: CASSEYTGELFF. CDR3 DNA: TGTGCCAGTAGTGAATATACCGGGGAGCTGTTTTTT.

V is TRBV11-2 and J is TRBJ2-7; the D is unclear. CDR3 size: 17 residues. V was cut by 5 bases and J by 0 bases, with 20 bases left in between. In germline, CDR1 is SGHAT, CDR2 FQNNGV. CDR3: CASSAPNVASSSYEQYF. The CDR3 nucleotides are TGTGCCAGCAGCGCACCTAATGTTGCGTCCAGCTCCTACGAGCAGTACTTC. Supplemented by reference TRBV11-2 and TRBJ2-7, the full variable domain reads EAGVAQSPRYKIIEKRQSVAFWCNPISGHATLYWYQQILGQGPKLLIQFQNNGVVDDSQLPKDRFSAERLKGVDSTLKIQPAKLEDSAVYLCASSAPNVASSSYEQYFGPGTRLTVT.

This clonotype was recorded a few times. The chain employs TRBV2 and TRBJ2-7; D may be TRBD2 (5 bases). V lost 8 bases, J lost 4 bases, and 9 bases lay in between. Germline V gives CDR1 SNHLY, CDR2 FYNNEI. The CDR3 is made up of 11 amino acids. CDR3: CASGSYYEQYF. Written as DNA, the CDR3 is TGTGCCAGCGGGAGTTATTACGAGCAGTACTTC.

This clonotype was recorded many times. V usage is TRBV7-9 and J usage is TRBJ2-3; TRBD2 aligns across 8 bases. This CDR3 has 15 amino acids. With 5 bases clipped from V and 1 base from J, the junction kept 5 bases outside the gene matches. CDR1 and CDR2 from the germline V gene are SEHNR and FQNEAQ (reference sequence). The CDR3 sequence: CASSLPTSGTDTQYF. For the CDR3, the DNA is TGTGCCAGCAGCCTACCGACTAGCGGCACAGATACGCAGTATTTT. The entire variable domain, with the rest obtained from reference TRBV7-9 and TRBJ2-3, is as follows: DTGVSQNPRHKITKRGQNVTFRCDPISEHNRLYWYRQTLGQGPEFLTYFQNEAQLEKSRLLSDRFSAERPKGSFSTLEIQRTEQGDSAMYLCASSLPTSGTDTQYFGPGTRLTVL.

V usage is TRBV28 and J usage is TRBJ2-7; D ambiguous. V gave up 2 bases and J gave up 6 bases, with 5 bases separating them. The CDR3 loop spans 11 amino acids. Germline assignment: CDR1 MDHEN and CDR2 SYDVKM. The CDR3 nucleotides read TGTGCCAGCAGTTTAGCCTGCGAGCAGTACTTC. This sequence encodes CASSLACEQYF.

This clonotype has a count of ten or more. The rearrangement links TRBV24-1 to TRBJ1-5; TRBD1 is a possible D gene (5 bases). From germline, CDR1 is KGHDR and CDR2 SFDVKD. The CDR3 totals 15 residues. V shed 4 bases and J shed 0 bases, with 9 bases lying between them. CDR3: CATSEGVDSNQPQHF. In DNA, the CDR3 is TGTGCCACCAGTGAGGGGGTCGATAGCAATCAGCCCCAGCATTTT.

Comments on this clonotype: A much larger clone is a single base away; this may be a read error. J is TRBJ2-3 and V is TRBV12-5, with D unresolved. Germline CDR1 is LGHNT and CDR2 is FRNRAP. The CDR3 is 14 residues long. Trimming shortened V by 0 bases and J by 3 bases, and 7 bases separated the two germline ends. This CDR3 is CASGLVVRTDTQYF. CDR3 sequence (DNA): TGTGCTAGTGGTTTGGTAGTTCGGACAGATACGCAGTATTTT.

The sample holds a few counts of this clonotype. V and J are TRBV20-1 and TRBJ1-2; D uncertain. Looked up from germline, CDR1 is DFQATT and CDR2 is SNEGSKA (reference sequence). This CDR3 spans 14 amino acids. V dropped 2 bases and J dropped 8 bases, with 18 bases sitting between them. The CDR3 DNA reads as TGCAGTGCTAGATCTCCCCTAGACAAGCCAGGCTACACCTTC. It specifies CSARSPLDKPGYTF.

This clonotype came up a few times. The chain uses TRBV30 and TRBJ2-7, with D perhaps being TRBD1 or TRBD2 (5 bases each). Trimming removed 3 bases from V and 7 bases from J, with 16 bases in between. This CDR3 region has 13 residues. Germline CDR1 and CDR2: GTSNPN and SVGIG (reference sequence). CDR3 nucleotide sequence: TGTGCCTGGAGCCCTGAGGGGCCCCTAGAGCAGTACTTC. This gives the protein CAWSPEGPLEQYF.

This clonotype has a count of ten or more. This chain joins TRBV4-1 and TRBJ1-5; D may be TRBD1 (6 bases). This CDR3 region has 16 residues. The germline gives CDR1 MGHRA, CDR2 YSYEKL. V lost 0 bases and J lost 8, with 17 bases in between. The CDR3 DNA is TGCGCCAGCAGCCAAGATGTGGCAGGGGCCATCAAGCCCCAGCATTTT. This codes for CASSQDVAGAIKPQHF.

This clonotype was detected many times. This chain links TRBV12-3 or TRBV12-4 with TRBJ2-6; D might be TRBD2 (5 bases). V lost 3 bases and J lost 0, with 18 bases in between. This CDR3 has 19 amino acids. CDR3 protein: CASSLAPGGEDSGANVLTF. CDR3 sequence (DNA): TGTGCCAGCAGTTTGGCCCCAGGAGGCGAGGACTCTGGGGCCAACGTCCTGACTTTC.

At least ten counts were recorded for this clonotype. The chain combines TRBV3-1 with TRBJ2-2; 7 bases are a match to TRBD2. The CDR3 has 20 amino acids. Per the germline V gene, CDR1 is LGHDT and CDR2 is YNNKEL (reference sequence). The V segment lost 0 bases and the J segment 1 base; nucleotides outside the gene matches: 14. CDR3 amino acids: CASSQEHVERAGWNTGELFF. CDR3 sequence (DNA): TGTGCCAGCAGCCAAGAACACGTCGAGCGAGCGGGATGGAACACCGGGGAGCTGTTTTTT.

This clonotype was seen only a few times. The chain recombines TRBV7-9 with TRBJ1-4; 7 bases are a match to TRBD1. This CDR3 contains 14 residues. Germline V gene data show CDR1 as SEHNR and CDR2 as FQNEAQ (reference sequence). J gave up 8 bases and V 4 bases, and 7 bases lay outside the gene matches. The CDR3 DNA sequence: TGTGCCAGCAGCTCTTGGGACAGTCCGGAAAAACTGTTTTTT. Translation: CASSSWDSPEKLFF.

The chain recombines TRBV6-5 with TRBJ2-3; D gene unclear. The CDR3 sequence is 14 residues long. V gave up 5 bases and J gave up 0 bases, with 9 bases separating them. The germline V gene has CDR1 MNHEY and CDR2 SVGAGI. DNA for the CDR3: TGTGCCAGCAGTACGGAGAAGAGCACAGATACGCAGTATTTT. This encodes CASSTEKSTDTQYF.

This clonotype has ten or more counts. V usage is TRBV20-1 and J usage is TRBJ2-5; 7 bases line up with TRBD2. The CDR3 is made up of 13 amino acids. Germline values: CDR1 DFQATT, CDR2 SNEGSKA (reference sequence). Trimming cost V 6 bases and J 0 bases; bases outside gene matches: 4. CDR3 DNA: TGCAGTGCAAGCGGGACGTACCAAGAGACCCAGTACTTC. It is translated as CSASGTYQETQYF.

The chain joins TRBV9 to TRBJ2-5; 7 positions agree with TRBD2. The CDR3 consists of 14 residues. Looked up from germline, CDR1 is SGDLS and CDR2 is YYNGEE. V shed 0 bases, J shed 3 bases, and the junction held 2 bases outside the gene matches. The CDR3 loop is CASSVAGGKETQYF. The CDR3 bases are TGTGCCAGCAGCGTAGCGGGGGGTAAAGAGACCCAGTACTTC.

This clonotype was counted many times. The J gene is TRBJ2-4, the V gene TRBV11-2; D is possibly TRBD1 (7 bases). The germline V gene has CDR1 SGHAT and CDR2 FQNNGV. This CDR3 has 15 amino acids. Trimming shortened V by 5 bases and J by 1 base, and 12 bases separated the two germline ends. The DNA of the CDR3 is TGTGCCAGCAGCCCATCAGGGGGGGCCAAAAACATTCAGTACTTC. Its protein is CASSPSGGAKNIQYF.

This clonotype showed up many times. As DNA, the CDR3 is TGTGCCAGCAGTGAAGGGGGGCACGCTTTCTTT. It translates to CASSEGGHAFF. The rearrangement uses TRBV2 and TRBJ1-1, with a weak D call TRBD1 (6 bases). The CDR3 consists of 11 residues. The germline V gene has CDR1 SNHLY and CDR2 FYNNEI. V lost 1 base, J lost 11 bases, and 8 bases lay in between. Full variable domain (rest looked up from reference TRBV2 and TRBJ1-1): EPEVTQTPSHQVTQMGQEVILRCVPISNHLYFYWYRQILGQKVEFLVSFYNNEISEKSEIFDDQFSVERPDGSNFTLKIRSTKLEDSAMYFCASSEGGHAFFGQGTRLTVV.